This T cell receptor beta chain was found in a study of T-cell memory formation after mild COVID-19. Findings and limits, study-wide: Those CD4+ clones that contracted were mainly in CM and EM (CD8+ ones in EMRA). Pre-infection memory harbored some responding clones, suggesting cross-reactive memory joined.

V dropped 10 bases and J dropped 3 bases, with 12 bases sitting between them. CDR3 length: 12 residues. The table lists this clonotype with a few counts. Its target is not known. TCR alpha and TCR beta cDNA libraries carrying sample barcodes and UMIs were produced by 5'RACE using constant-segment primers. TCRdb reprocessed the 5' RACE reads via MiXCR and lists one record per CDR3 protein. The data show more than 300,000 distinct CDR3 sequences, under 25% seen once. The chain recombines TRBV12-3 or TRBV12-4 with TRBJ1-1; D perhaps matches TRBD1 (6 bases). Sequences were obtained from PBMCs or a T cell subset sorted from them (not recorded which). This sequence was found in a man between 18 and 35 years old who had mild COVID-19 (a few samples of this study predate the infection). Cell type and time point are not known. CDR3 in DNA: TGTGCCACCTCAGACAGGTACACTGAAGCTTTCTTT. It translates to CATSDRYTEAFF.